The rows below give T cell receptor beta chains drawn from one sample of a study of cytomegalovirus exposure and HLA in healthy donors. Here immunoSEQ multiplex PCR was the method, and the copy in TCRdb shows in-frame clones only, minus some. The profile shows some 200,000 clones, around 73% of them singletons. The specimen was PBMCs. The origin of the receptors is a woman in her 30s in good health and CMV-seronegative. The CDR3 runs from the conserved cysteine through the conserved F or W. Fields, in order: D gene, J gene, V gene, clone size, CDR3 DNA, CDR3 protein. D genes are given only for firm matches. Rows give clone size only sometimes, using once, few, many, or a class for an expanded clone.

TRBD1 | TRBJ2-1 | TRBV5-4 | NA | TGTGCCAGCAGCTTGGACAGGACAGGATGGGTTGAGCAGTTCTTC | CASSLDRTGWVEQFF
TRBD1 | TRBJ1-2 | TRBV6-1 | NA | TGTGCCAGCAGTGAAGCCTGGGAACTCAGGGGGCATTGTGATGGCTACACCTTC | CASSEAWELRGHCDGYTF
TRBD1 | TRBJ1-2 | TRBV2 | NA | TGTGCCAGCGGGACAGGGGGTTCCTATGGCTACACCTTC | CASGTGGSYGYTF
TRBD1 | TRBJ2-7 | TRBV5-4 | NA | TGTGCCAGCAGCCCGGGACAGGGAAATTACGAGCAGTACTTC | CASSPGQGNYEQYF
NA | TRBJ2-7 | TRBV2 | NA | TGTGCCAGCAGTGTCCCCTCCTTGGCAGAAATCTCCTACGAGCAGTACTTC | CASSVPSLAEISYEQYF
TRBD1 | TRBJ2-2 | TRBV5-8 | NA | TGTGCCAGCAGCCGACGGACAGGCACCGGGGAGCTGTTTTTT | CASSRRTGTGELFF
TRBD1 | TRBJ1-2 | TRBV7-6 | NA | TGTGCCAGCAGCGTACGACAGGGCGAAGGCGGCTACACCTTC | CASSVRQGEGGYTF
TRBD2 | TRBJ2-2 | TRBV13 | NA | TGTGCCAGCAGCGTCCGGACTAGCGGGGGGGAGACCGGGGAGCTGTTTTTT | CASSVRTSGGETGELFF
NA | TRBJ2-7 | TRBV19 | NA | TGTGCCACAGGACAGGGAGGGTACGAGCAGTACTTC | CATGQGGYEQYF
NA | TRBJ1-4 | TRBV15 | NA | TGTGCCACCAGCAGAGATCTCCAGTTTAATGAAAAACTGTTTTTT | CATSRDLQFNEKLFF
NA | TRBJ2-2 | TRBV5-1 | few | TGCGCCAGCAGCCATCGCGACACCGGGGAGCTGTTTTTT | CASSHRDTGELFF
NA | TRBJ1-1 | TRBV12-5 | NA | TGTGCTAGTGGTTTGGTAATTCGAAGAGGGTTGGACACTGAAGCTTTCTTT | CASGLVIRRGLDTEAFF
TRBD2 | TRBJ2-7 | TRBV19 | once | TGTGCCAGTAGTATAGCGGGGGGCTCCTACGAGCAGTACTTC | CASSIAGGSYEQYF
NA | TRBJ1-1 | TRBV18 | once | TGTGCCAGCTCACCAGTTGGGGGGTTGGACACTGAAGCTTTCTTT | CASSPVGGLDTEAFF
NA | TRBJ2-1 | TRBV11-2 | NA | TGTGCCAGCAGCTTAGAGCCGGGAATCTACAATGAGCAGTTCTTC | CASSLEPGIYNEQFF
TRBD1 | TRBJ2-7 | TRBV27 | NA | TGTGCCAGCAAGGGACAGGGGGATAACGAGCAGTACTTC | CASKGQGDNEQYF
NA | TRBJ2-7 | TRBV7-2 | NA | TGTGCCAGCAGCTTAAGGCAGGGGTCCTACGAGCAGTACTTC | CASSLRQGSYEQYF
TRBD1 | TRBJ2-7 | TRBV19 | NA | TGTGCCAGTAGTATGGGGACAGCCTCCTACGAGCAGTACTTC | CASSMGTASYEQYF
NA | TRBJ2-7 | TRBV27 | NA | TGTGCCAGCAGTCCTCTTGCGATTGGGGCACCCTACGAGCAGTACTTC | CASSPLAIGAPYEQYF
TRBD2 | TRBJ2-3 | TRBV5-6 | NA | TGTGCCAGCAGCTTGTTTGCGGGAGTCAACACAGATACGCAGTATTTT | CASSLFAGVNTDTQYF
NA | TRBJ2-1 | TRBV6-1 | NA | TGTGCCAGCAGTGAGGGAGTACAACACAATGAGCAGTTCTTC | CASSEGVQHNEQFF
NA | TRBJ1-5 | TRBV10-1 | NA | TGCGCCAGCAGTTCTACGATCGGGCAGCCCCAGCATTTT | CASSSTIGQPQHF
NA | TRBJ1-1 | TRBV6-1 | NA | TGTGCCAGCAGTCCATCGAGGGTGACTGAAGCTTTCTTT | CASSPSRVTEAFF